What follows are 5 T cell receptor beta chains derived from one specimen sequenced in a study of blood T cell repertoires in COVID-19. Sequencing used immunoSEQ multiplex PCR; TCRdb keeps in-frame clones, though not all of them. The table has 280,000 or so clones, approximately 85% seen once. The sequenced sample consisted of peripheral blood. The origin of the receptors is a man aged 18 to 29 with active or convalescent COVID-19.

To note about this clone: The junction differs from germline at one of its ends, possibly a read error. The chain employs TRBV4-1 and TRBJ2-7; D is ambiguous. The CDR3 is made up of 11 amino acids. Per the germline V gene, CDR1 is MGHRA and CDR2 is YSYEKL. For the CDR3, the DNA is TGCGCCAGCAGCCAAGATTCCCCCCTCCACTTC. Encoded protein: CASSQDSPLHF.

This chain links TRBV19 with TRBJ1-5, with D unclear. V gave up 4 bases and J gave up 3 bases, with 13 bases separating them. This CDR3 comprises 15 residues. Germline V lookup: CDR1 LNHDA, CDR2 SQIVND (reference sequence). In nucleotides, the CDR3 is TGTGCCAGTAGTAAGGCAGGTGGCGTCAATCAGCCCCAGCATTTT. It specifies CASSKAGGVNQPQHF. Looking up the rest from reference TRBV19 and TRBJ1-5 gives the full variable domain: DGGITQSPKYLFRKEGQNVTLSCEQNLNHDAMYWYRQDPGQGLRLIYYSQIVNDFQKGDIAEGYSVSREKKESFPLTVTSAQKNPTAFYLCASSKAGGVNQPQHFGDGTRLSIL.

DNA for the CDR3: TGTGCCAGCAGTGGACGACTAGCGTGGCTCTCCGAGCAGTACTTC. Translated: CASSGRLAWLSEQYF. The chain is built from TRBV25-1 and TRBJ2-7; 8 bases are a match to TRBD2. V was pared by 4 bases and J by 6 bases, with 11 bases of the junction left unmatched. Germline assignment: CDR1 MGHDK and CDR2 SYGVNS. The CDR3 is 15 amino acids.

This clone was recorded many times. J is TRBJ2-7 and V is TRBV6-1; 7 bases map to TRBD1. Germline CDR1 reads MNHNS; CDR2 reads SASEGT. The trim removed 0 bases at V and 0 bases at J, leaving 5 bases unmatched. This CDR3 has 16 residues. The CDR3 here is CASSEATGSGSYEQYF. In DNA, the CDR3 is TGTGCCAGCAGTGAAGCGACAGGGTCCGGCTCCTACGAGCAGTACTTC.

V is TRBV7-2 and J is TRBJ2-5, with D perhaps TRBD2 (7 bases). The CDR3 covers 17 residues. Germline V gives CDR1 SGHTA, CDR2 FQGNSA. With 0 bases removed from V and 1 base from J, the gap between germline ends came to 15 bases. The DNA of the CDR3 is TGTGCCAGCAGCTTAGCTTGGGCGGGGGCCCTCCAAGAGACCCAGTACTTC. Amino acids: CASSLAWAGALQETQYF.